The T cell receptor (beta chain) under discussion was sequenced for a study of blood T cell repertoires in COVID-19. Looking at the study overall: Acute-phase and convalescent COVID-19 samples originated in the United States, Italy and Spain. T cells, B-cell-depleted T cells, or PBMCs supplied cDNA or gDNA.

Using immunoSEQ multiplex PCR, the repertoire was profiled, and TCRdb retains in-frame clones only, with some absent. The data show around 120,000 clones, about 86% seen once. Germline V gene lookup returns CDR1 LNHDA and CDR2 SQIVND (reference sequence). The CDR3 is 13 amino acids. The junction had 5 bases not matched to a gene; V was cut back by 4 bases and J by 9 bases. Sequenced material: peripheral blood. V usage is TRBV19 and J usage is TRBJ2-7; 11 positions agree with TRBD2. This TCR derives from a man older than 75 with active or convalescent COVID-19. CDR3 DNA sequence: TGTGCCAGTAGTAGGGGACTAGCGGACCCGCAGTACTTC. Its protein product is CASSRGLADPQYF.